The 29 T cell receptor beta chains below were found in one sample sequenced in a study of T cell repertoires in cytomegalovirus infection. Their cognate antigens are unknown. TCRdb reprocessed the reads via MiXCR and lists one record per CDR3 protein. The data show approximately 600,000 distinct CDR3 sequences, 40% seen once. Source: cultured PBMCs, taken from culture after CMV antigen stimulation. Receptor source: a human donor in good health (CMV status not recorded). Some clones in this sample may be carry-over from other donors' samples.

The rearrangement joins TRBV19 to TRBJ1-5, with D unclear. CDR1 is LNHDA and CDR2 is SQIVND in the germline V gene (reference sequence). Trimming shortened V by 0 bases and J by 6 bases, and 9 bases separated the two germline ends. CDR3 size: 14 residues. Written as DNA, the CDR3 is TGTGCCAGTAGTATAGAGGGTTGGGTTCAGCCCCAGCATTTT. Its translation is CASSIEGWVQPQHF.

The rearrangement joins TRBV7-2 to TRBJ1-6, with 10 bases fitting TRBD1. V was clipped by 1 base and J by 7 bases; unmatched bases: 7. The germline CDR1 and CDR2 sequences are SGHTA and FQGNSA. CDR3 length: 17 amino acids. CDR3 sequence reads: CASSLGQGQGGNSPLHF. CDR3 nucleotides: TGTGCCAGCAGCTTAGGGCAAGGACAGGGGGGAAATTCACCCCTCCACTTT.

This clonotype showed up just a few times. The chain has TRBV11-2 and TRBJ2-7, with 8 bases matching TRBD2. This CDR3 region has 13 residues. Germline-derived CDR1 and CDR2 are SGHAT and FQNNGV. Trimming took 3 bases from V and 4 from J; bases not matched to a gene: 2. As DNA, the CDR3 is TGTGCCAGCAGCTTTACTAGCGGTTACGAGCAGTACTTC. It codes for CASSFTSGYEQYF.

The sample holds a few counts of this clonotype. This chain links TRBV5-1 with TRBJ2-7; D remains ambiguous. This CDR3 spans 14 amino acids. Trimming shortened V by 0 bases and J by 2 bases, and 9 bases separated the two germline ends. CDR1 and CDR2 from the germline V gene are SGHRS and YFSETQ. The CDR3 protein is CASSLGHGPYEQYF. The CDR3 DNA sequence: TGCGCCAGCAGCTTGGGGCACGGACCCTACGAGCAGTACTTC.

The chain links TRBV19 to TRBJ2-5, with D hard to call. CDR1 LNHDA and CDR2 SQIVND come from the germline V gene (reference sequence). V was cut by 10 bases and J by 2 bases, with 14 bases left in between. The CDR3 sequence is 13 residues long. The CDR3 is CATLPRNQETQYF. The CDR3 coding sequence is TGTGCCACTCTGCCCAGGAATCAAGAGACCCAGTACTTC.

This clonotype was counted ten times or more. V and J are TRBV7-8 and TRBJ2-1, with a weak D call TRBD2 (5 bases). This CDR3 has 17 amino acids. The V end lost 5 bases, the J end lost 9 bases, and 26 bases lay between the germline ends. From germline, CDR1 is SGHVS and CDR2 FQNEAQ. CDR3 nucleotides: TGTGCCAGCAGCCCTGAGGGTTTCCGGGAAGGTCGTAGTGAGCAGTTCTTC. It translates to CASSPEGFREGRSEQFF.

There are many counts of this clonotype. The chain combines TRBV7-2 with TRBJ2-1; 13 nucleotides line up with TRBD2. Unmatched junction bases numbered 5, after V lost 5 bases and J lost 10 bases. This CDR3 region has 14 residues. CDR1 SGHTA and CDR2 FQGNSA come from the germline V gene. DNA of the CDR3: TGTGCCAGCAGCCTTGGACTAGCGGGAGTGGAGCAGTTCTTC. Its protein is CASSLGLAGVEQFF.

CDR3 in DNA: TGTGCCAGCAGCTTGGGGGAATGGACAGACTCACAAGAGACCCAGTACTTC. Translating it yields CASSLGEWTDSQETQYF. The genes are TRBV7-3 and TRBJ2-5; TRBD1 might be the D (6 bases). The CDR3 has 17 residues. Germline V gene sequence: CDR1 SGHTA, CDR2 FQGTGA. V lost 3 bases, J lost 2 bases, and 19 bases lay in between.

This clonotype was seen a single time. The gene calls are TRBV20-1 and TRBJ2-3; D may be TRBD2 (5 bases). This CDR3 is built from 13 residues. V lost 4 bases and J lost 6, with 14 bases in between. The germline gives CDR1 DFQATT, CDR2 SNEGSKA (reference sequence). The CDR3 is CSAMAEVADTQYF. The CDR3 coding sequence is TGCAGTGCTATGGCGGAGGTAGCCGATACGCAGTATTTT.

This clonotype was detected only once. This may be a read error, as it is one base from a much larger clone. The chain joins TRBV7-2 to TRBJ1-2; D unclear. The CDR3 is 12 amino acids. Germline-derived CDR1 and CDR2 are SGHTA and FQGNSA. CDR3 amino acids: CASGFQSYGYTF. In DNA, the CDR3 is TGTGCCAGCGGCTTTCAGAGTTATGGCTACACCTTC.

The chain joins TRBV4-1 to TRBJ2-4, with 7 bases fitting TRBD1. V dropped 4 bases and J dropped 9; count of bases not matched to a gene: 15. The CDR3 covers 16 residues. In germline, CDR1 is MGHRA, CDR2 YSYEKL. CDR3 in DNA: TGCGCCAGCAGCCCTCAGACCGACAGGGCTGGAGGCATTCAGTACTTC. It is translated as CASSPQTDRAGGIQYF.

The rearrangement joins TRBV5-4 to TRBJ2-5, with TRBD2 matching over 8 bases. V was pared by 0 bases and J by 3 bases, with 4 bases of the junction left unmatched. The germline CDR1 and CDR2 sequences are SGHNT and YYREEE (reference sequence). CDR3 length: 15 amino acids. CDR3 sequence reads: CASSLAARGEETQYF. CDR3 DNA: TGTGCCAGCAGCTTGGCCGCGCGGGGGGAAGAGACCCAGTACTTC.

The gene calls are TRBV4-2 and TRBJ1-1; the D is unclear. The CDR3 spans 14 residues. CDR1 and CDR2 from the germline V gene are LGHNA and YNFKEQ. V was cut by 0 bases and J by 3 bases, with 8 bases left in between. The CDR3 sequence is CASSQEWSDTEAFF. CDR3 bases: TGTGCCAGCAGCCAAGAGTGGTCGGACACTGAAGCTTTCTTT.

The genes are TRBV2 and TRBJ2-3; D might be TRBD2 (5 bases). Germline CDR1 reads SNHLY; CDR2 reads FYNNEI. V shed 6 bases and J shed 2 bases, with 12 bases lying between them. The CDR3 contains 14 residues. CDR3 amino acids: CASRRVWDTDTQYF. The DNA of the CDR3 is TGTGCCAGCAGGCGGGTGTGGGACACAGATACGCAGTATTTT.

The chain has TRBV6-2 or TRBV6-3 and TRBJ1-1, with 7 nucleotides matching TRBD1. CDR1 is MNHEY, CDR2 SVGEGT, per germline. The J segment lost 1 base and the V segment lost 0 bases, leaving 14 bases of the junction unmatched. This CDR3 is 19 amino acids long. In nucleotides, the CDR3 is TGTGCCAGCAGTTACTCGAACTTGGGACAGCCCCGACCGAACACTGAAGCTTTCTTT. This sequence encodes CASSYSNLGQPRPNTEAFF.

The chain recombines TRBV11-2 with TRBJ1-2; 7 bases line up with TRBD1. Germline loops: CDR1 SGHAT, CDR2 FQNNGV. The length of the CDR3 is 15 residues. V dropped 5 bases and J dropped 0; count of bases not matched to a gene: 6. CDR3 nucleotide sequence: TGTGCCAGCAGCCCGGGACAGATGCCTAACTATGGCTACACCTTC. It is translated as CASSPGQMPNYGYTF.

The chain joins TRBV7-8 to TRBJ2-5, with 7 nucleotides matching TRBD2. This CDR3 has 15 residues. Trimming cost V 2 bases and J 4 bases; bases outside gene matches: 7. The germline V gene has CDR1 SGHVS and CDR2 FQNEAQ. CDR3 in amino acids: CASSLRGGRAETQYF. The CDR3 coding sequence is TGTGCCAGCAGCTTAAGGGGTGGGAGGGCAGAGACCCAGTACTTC. Drawing the rest from reference TRBV7-8 and TRBJ2-5, the complete variable domain is GAGVSQSPRYKVAKRGQDVALRCDPISGHVSLFWYQQALGQGPEFLTYFQNEAQLDKSGLPSDRFFAERPEGSVSTLKIQRTQQEDSAVYLCASSLRGGRAETQYFGPGTRLLVL.

This clonotype came up a few times. The rearrangement links TRBV7-2 to TRBJ2-1; D remains unclear. Per the germline V gene, CDR1 is SGHTA and CDR2 is FQGNSA. The ends were cut back, 5 bases at V and 8 bases at J, with 13 bases in the middle. CDR3 length: 13 residues. The CDR3 region has the DNA TGTGCCAGCAGCCCCAGTCCCCCTTATGAGCAGTTCTTC. The encoded protein is CASSPSPPYEQFF.

The chain's CDR3 is CASSPAVRGAEAFF. As DNA, the CDR3 is TGTGCCAGCAGTCCCGCGGTTCGGGGCGCTGAAGCTTTCTTT. The chain links TRBV12-3 or TRBV12-4 to TRBJ1-1, with D possibly being TRBD1 (5 bases). The germline V and J ends were trimmed by 5 bases and 6 bases, with 16 bases remaining between them. The CDR3 consists of 14 residues.

The sample holds a few counts of this clonotype. The chain is built from TRBV7-2 and TRBJ1-2; D is undetermined. Trimming stripped 1 base from V and 4 bases from J, with 10 bases between. This CDR3 is built from 14 residues. Germline V lookup: CDR1 SGHTA, CDR2 FQGNSA. The CDR3 bases are TGTGCCAGCAGCTTAGGGACGTTGATCTATGGCTACACCTTC. Amino acid sequence: CASSLGTLIYGYTF.

This clonotype was seen more than once but under ten times. The J gene is TRBJ2-1, the V gene TRBV6-1; 12 bases fit TRBD2. This CDR3 comprises 18 residues. V lost 2 bases, J lost 7 bases, and 12 bases stayed unmatched. CDR1 and CDR2 from the germline V gene are MNHNS and SASEGT. The CDR3 nucleotides are TGTGCCAGCAGTGAACCGGCTAGCGGGAGGGCGGTTGGAAATGAGCAGTTCTTC. Protein: CASSEPASGRAVGNEQFF.

This clonotype was seen a handful of times. The gene calls are TRBV6-1 and TRBJ2-5; the match to TRBD2 covers 7 bases. CDR3 length: 14 residues. Germline V gives CDR1 MNHNS, CDR2 SASEGT. V was clipped by 6 bases and J by 1 base; unmatched bases: 5. The CDR3 bases are TGTGCCAGCAGCGCTGGGACTACCCAAGAGACCCAGTACTTC. It specifies CASSAGTTQETQYF.

This clonotype was observed a handful of times. This chain joins TRBV12-3 or TRBV12-4 and TRBJ2-5, with D perhaps matching TRBD1 or TRBD2 (5 bases each). The CDR3 has 15 amino acids. The germline V and J ends were trimmed by 3 bases and 7 bases, with 18 bases remaining between them. The CDR3 coding sequence is TGTGCCAGCAGTTTCATGTGGGGGAGCCTAGCGACCCAGTACTTC. Encoded protein: CASSFMWGSLATQYF.

This clonotype was recorded once. The chain couples TRBV7-9 to TRBJ1-6; tentative D call: TRBD1 (6 bases). CDR3 size: 15 residues. Per the germline V gene, CDR1 is SEHNR and CDR2 is FQNEAQ (reference sequence). The V and J ends lost 1 base and 8 bases respectively, with 12 bases between them. In nucleotides, the CDR3 is TGTGCCAGCAGCTTAGGGATCCCAGGGGATTCACCCCTCCACTTT. This gives the protein CASSLGIPGDSPLHF.

The V gene is TRBV11-2, the J gene TRBJ2-7, with D unclear. The CDR3 sequence is 14 residues long. V was shortened by 5 bases and J by 0 bases, with 11 bases between the two germline ends. CDR1 and CDR2 (germline): SGHAT, FQNNGV. The CDR3 DNA sequence: TGTGCCAGCAGCCCTAAAGAGGCCTCCTACGAGCAGTACTTC. It translates to CASSPKEASYEQYF.

This clonotype has just a few counts. V gene TRBV12-3 or TRBV12-4 combines with J gene TRBJ2-1, with D perhaps TRBD2 (6 bases). The CDR3 consists of 14 residues. V was pared by 8 bases and J by 0 bases, with 11 bases between. The CDR3 protein is CASVLAVSYNEQFF. The CDR3 nucleotides are TGTGCCAGCGTATTAGCGGTCTCCTACAATGAGCAGTTCTTC.

This clonotype was detected only a few times. The V call is TRBV7-8, the J call TRBJ1-2; 7 nucleotides agree with TRBD1. Looked up from germline, CDR1 is SGHVS and CDR2 is FQNEAQ. This CDR3 spans 17 amino acids. Germline trimming cut 5 bases from V and 2 bases from J; bases unmatched to any gene: 14. The CDR3 is CASSHSTEDRKNYGYTF. CDR3 DNA: TGTGCCAGCAGCCATTCAACCGAGGACAGGAAAAACTATGGCTACACCTTC.

This clonotype was recorded a few times. Germline is not matched at one junction end, which may reflect a read error. The CDR3 sequence: CASSKAGGPFYEQYF. The CDR3, as DNA: TGTGCCAGCAGTAAAGCGGGGGGCCCCTTCTACGAGCAGTACTTC. The V gene is TRBV6-1, the J gene TRBJ2-7; 9 nucleotides line up with TRBD2. Germline values: CDR1 MNHNS, CDR2 SASEGT. CDR3 size: 15 residues.

This clonotype was recorded a few times. The gene calls are TRBV7-2 and TRBJ2-1, with TRBD2 matching 7 bases. Germline values: CDR1 SGHTA, CDR2 FQGNSA. Trimming took 1 base from V and 8 from J; bases not matched to a gene: 11. This CDR3 is 16 amino acids long. The CDR3 DNA reads TGTGCCAGCAGCTTAGAGGTTGACCTAGCGGTTTATGAGCAGTTCTTC. Translated: CASSLEVDLAVYEQFF.